This T cell receptor (beta chain) comes out of a study of blood T cell repertoires in COVID-19. On the study more broadly: COVID-19 samples collected from the United States, Italy and Spain covered acute and convalescent phases.

The length of the CDR3 is 16 residues. The ends lost 7 bases at V and 0 bases at J; junction bases unmatched: 3. Germline values: CDR1 MRHNA, CDR2 SNTAGT. Original processing methods: Cell counts per sample came from amplifying reference gene primers. The protocol was immunoSEQ multiplex PCR, while the TCRdb copy is restricted to in-frame clones and leaves out a portion. V, J and clone size derive from that table, while D and trimming were established from the DNA sequence. Counted here are 160,000 or so clones, 75% to 80% occurring once; the ten biggest clones make up 14%. Material for sequencing was peripheral blood. The sequence was collected from a woman aged 80 or over with acute or convalescent COVID-19. The chain combines TRBV6-4 with TRBJ2-2, with TRBD2 matching over 12 bases. The CDR3 DNA is TGTGCCAGCACCCGACTAGCGGGGGCGAACACCGGGGAGCTGTTTTTT. It specifies CASTRLAGANTGELFF.